The clone carrying this T cell receptor beta chain was recorded many times. This sample is part of a study of T-cell reconstitution after alpha-beta-depleted transplantation in children. V was trimmed by 7 bases and J by 0 bases, leaving 16 bases between them. The CDR3 runs 15 residues. Molecular barcoding with unique molecular identifiers was used for the TCRbeta library. TCRdb analysed the PCR reads with MiXCR anew, one entry per CDR3 protein. The profile shows roughly 280,000 distinct CDR3 sequences, under 14% of them singletons. The clonotype comes from a male patient between 2 and 9 years old who had a stem cell transplant for chronic granulomatous disease, so the T cells may come from the graft donor. The chain recombines TRBV12-3 or TRBV12-4 with TRBJ2-7; TRBD2 is a possible D gene (6 bases). The sequencing used peripheral blood, collected 180 days after TCRalphabeta/CD19-depleted stem cell transplant. CDR3 sequence: CASIKSGEHSYEQYF. The CDR3, as DNA: TGTGCCAGCATTAAGTCGGGGGAACACTCCTACGAGCAGTACTTC.